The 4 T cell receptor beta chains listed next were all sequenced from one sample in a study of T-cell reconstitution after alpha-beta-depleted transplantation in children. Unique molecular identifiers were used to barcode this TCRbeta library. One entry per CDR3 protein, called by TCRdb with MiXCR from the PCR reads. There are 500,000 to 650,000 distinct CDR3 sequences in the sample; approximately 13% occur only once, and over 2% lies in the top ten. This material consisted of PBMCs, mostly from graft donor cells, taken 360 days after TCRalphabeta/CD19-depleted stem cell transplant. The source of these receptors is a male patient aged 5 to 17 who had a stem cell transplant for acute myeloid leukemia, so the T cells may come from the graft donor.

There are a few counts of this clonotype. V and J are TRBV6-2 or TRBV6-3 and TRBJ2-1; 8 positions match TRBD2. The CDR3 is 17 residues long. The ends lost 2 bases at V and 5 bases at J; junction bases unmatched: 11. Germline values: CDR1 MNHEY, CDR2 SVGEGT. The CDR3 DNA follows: TGTGCCAGCAGTTACCCCCGGGGGGGCTTAGGCCACAATGAGCAGTTCTTC. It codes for CASSYPRGGLGHNEQFF.

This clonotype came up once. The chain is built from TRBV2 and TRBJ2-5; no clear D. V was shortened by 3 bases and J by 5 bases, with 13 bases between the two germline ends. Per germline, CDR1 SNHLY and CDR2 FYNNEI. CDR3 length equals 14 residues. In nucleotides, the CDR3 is TGTGCCAGCAGTGAGTGGCGTAACCCGGAGACCCAGTACTTC. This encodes CASSEWRNPETQYF.

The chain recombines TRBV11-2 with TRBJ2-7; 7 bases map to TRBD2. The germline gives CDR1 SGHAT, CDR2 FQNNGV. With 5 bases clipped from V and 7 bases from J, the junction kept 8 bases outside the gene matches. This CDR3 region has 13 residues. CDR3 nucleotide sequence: TGTGCCAGCAGCCCGGGACTATCGGGAGAGCAGTACTTC. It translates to CASSPGLSGEQYF.

CDR3 bases: TGTGCCAGCACCGCAACCCGGGTCTCGAGCGAGCAGTACTTC. Translating it yields CASTATRVSSEQYF. V usage is TRBV27 and J usage is TRBJ2-7; D call uncertain. Deletions cut 7 bases from V and 6 bases from J, with 19 bases between. The CDR3 is made up of 14 amino acids. Germline CDR1 and CDR2: MNHEY and SMNVEV (reference sequence).